The present TCR beta chain was sequenced within a study of lymphopenia after photon versus proton radiotherapy. Study-level results: Better survival with proton therapy was suggested as possible, not demonstrated. Proton therapy kept repertoires fairly stable, unlike photons, which gained effector/memory cells. After the lymphocyte nadir, photon-treated repertoires showed oligoclonal expansion, especially of CD8+ Temra cells. Larger post-nadir TCR diversity loss correlated inversely with survival in deceased patients.

V gave up 4 bases and J gave up 8 bases, with 8 bases separating them. Germline V gives CDR1 SGHNT, CDR2 YENEEA. CDR3 length: 12 amino acids. TCRdb keeps only in-frame clones here, not all; method: immunoSEQ multiplex PCR. This sample has tens of thousands of clones, with roughly 90% found just once. This clone was detected only a few times. What it binds is not known. The sample here was peripheral blood, taken from a patient treated with photon-based radiotherapy. This clonotype originated in a woman between 35 and 50 years old with cholangiocarcinoma. This chain links TRBV11-3 with TRBJ2-2; D uncertain. The CDR3 DNA reads TGTGCCAGCAGCTCGTACCTAGGGGAGCTGTTTTTT. Translation: CASSSYLGELFF. The whole variable domain, remainder taken from reference TRBV11-3 and TRBJ2-2, is EAGVVQSPRYKIIEKKQPVAFWCNPISGHNTLYWYLQNLGQGPELLIRYENEEAVDDSQLPKDRFSAERLKGVDSTLKIQPAELGDSAVYLCASSSYLGELFFGEGSRLTVL.